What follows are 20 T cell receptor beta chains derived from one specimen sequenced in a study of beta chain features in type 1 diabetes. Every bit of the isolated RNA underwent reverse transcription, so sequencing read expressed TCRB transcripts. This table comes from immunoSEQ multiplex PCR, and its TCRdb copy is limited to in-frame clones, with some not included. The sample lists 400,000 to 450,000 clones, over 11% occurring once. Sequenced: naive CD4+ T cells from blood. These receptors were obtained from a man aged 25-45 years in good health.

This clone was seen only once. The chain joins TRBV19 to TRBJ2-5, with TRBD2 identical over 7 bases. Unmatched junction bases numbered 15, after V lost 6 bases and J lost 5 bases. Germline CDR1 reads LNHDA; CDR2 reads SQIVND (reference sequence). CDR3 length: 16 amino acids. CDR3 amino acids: CASSLSAPGGGETQYF. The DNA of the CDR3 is TGTGCCAGTAGCCTATCCGCGCCGGGAGGTGGGGAGACCCAGTACTTC.

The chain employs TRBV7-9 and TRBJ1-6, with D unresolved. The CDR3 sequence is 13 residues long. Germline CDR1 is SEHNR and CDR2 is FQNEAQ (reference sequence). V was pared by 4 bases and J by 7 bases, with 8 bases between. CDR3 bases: TGTGCCAGCAGCTCTAATGTGAATTCACCCCTCCACTTT. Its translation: CASSSNVNSPLHF.

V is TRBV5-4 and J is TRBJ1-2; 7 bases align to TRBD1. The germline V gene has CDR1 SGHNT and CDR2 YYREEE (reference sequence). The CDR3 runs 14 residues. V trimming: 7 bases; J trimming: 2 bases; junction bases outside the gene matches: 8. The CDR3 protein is CASRSGDSNYGYTF. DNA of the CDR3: TGTGCCAGCCGCAGTGGGGACAGCAACTATGGCTACACCTTC. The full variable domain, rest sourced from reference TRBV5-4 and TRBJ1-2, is ETGVTQSPTHLIKTRGQQVTLRCSSQSGHNTVSWYQQALGQGPQFIFQYYREEENGRGNFPPRFSGLQFPNYSSELNVNALELDDSALYLCASRSGDSNYGYTFGSGTRLTVV.

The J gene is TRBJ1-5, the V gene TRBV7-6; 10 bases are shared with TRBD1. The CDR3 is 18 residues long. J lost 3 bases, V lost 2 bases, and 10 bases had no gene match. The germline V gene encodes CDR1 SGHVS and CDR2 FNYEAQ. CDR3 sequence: CASSLTLGTGDVNQPQHF. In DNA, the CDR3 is TGTGCCAGCAGCTTAACTCTCGGGACAGGGGATGTCAATCAGCCCCAGCATTTT. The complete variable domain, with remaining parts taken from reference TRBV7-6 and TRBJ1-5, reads GAGVSQSPRYKVTKRGQDVALRCDPISGHVSLYWYRQALGQGPEFLTYFNYEAQQDKSGLPNDRFSAERPEGSISTLTIQRTEQRDSAMYRCASSLTLGTGDVNQPQHFGDGTRLSIL.

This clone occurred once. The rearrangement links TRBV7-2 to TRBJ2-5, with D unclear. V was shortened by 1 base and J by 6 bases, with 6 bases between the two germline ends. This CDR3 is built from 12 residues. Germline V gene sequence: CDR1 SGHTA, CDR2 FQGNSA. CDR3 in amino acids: CASSLDLQTQYF. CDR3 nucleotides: TGTGCCAGCAGCTTAGACCTCCAGACCCAGTACTTC.

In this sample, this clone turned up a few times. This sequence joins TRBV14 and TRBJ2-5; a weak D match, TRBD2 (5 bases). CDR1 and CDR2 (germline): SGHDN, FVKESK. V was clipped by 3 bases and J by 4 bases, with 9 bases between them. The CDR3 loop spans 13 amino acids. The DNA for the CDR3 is TGTGCCAGCAGCCACGTTGGAGGAGAGACCCAGTACTTC. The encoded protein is CASSHVGGETQYF.

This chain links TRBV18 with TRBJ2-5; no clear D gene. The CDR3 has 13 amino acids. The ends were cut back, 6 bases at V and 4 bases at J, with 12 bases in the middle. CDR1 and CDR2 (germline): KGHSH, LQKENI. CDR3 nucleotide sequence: TGTGCCAGCTCCCCGGTTGGTAGAGAGACCCAGTACTTC. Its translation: CASSPVGRETQYF.

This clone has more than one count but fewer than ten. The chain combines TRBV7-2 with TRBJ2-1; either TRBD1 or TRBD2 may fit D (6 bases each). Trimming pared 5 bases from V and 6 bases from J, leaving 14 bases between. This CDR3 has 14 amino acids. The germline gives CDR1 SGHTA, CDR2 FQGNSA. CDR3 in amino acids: CASSTVGGGNEQFF. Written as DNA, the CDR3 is TGTGCCAGCAGCACAGTAGGGGGAGGCAATGAGCAGTTCTTC.

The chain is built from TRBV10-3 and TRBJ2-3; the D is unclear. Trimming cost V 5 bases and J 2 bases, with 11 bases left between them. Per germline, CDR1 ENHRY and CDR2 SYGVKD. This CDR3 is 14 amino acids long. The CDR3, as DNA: TGTGCCATCAGTTGGACGGCTTACACAGATACGCAGTATTTT. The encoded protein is CAISWTAYTDTQYF.

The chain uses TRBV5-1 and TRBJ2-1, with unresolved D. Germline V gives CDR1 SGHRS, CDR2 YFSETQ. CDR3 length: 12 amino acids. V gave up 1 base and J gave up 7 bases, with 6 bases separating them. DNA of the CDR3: TGCGCCAGCAGCTTGACCGTGAATGAGCAGTTCTTC. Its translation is CASSLTVNEQFF.

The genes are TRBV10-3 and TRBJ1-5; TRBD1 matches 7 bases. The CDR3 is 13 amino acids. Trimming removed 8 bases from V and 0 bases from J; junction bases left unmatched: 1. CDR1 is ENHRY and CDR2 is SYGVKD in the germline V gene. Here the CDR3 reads CAIGQASNQPQHF. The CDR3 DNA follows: TGTGCCATCGGACAGGCTAGCAATCAGCCCCAGCATTTT.

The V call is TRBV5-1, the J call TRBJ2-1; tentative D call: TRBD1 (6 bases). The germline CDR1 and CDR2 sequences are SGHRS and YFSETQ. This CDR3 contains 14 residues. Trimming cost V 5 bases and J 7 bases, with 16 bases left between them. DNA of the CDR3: TGCGCCAGCAGTCCCGTTTGGGGGCCGAATGAGCAGTTCTTC. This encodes CASSPVWGPNEQFF. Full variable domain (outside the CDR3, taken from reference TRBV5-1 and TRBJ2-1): KAGVTQTPRYLIKTRGQQVTLSCSPISGHRSVSWYQQTPGQGLQFLFEYFSETQRNKGNFPGRFSGRQFSNSRSEMNVSTLELGDSALYLCASSPVWGPNEQFFGPGTRLTVL.

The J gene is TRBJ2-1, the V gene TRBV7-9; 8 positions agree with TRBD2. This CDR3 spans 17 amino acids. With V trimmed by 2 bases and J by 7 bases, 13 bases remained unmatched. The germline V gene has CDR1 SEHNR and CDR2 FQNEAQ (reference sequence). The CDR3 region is CASSLQSTAGGRNEQFF. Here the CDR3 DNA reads TGTGCCAGCAGCTTACAGTCCACGGCGGGAGGTCGGAATGAGCAGTTCTTC.

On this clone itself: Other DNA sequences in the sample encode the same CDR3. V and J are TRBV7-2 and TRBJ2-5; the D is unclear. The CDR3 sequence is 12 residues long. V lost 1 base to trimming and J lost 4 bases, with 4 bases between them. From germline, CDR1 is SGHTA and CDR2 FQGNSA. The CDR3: CASSLVRETQYF. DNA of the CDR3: TGTGCCAGCAGCTTAGTCCGAGAGACCCAGTACTTC.

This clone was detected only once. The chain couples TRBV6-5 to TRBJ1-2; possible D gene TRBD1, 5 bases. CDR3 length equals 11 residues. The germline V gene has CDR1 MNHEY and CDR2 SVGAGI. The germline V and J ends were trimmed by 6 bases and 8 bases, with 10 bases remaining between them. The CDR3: CASSGGDGYTF. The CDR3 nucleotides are TGTGCCAGCAGCGGCGGGGACGGCTACACCTTC.

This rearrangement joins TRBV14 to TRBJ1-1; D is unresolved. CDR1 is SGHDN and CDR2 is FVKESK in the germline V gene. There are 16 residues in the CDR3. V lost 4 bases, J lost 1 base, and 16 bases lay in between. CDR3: CASSPLGRQKNTEAFF. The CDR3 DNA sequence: TGTGCCAGCAGCCCCCTGGGCCGGCAAAAGAACACTGAAGCTTTCTTT.

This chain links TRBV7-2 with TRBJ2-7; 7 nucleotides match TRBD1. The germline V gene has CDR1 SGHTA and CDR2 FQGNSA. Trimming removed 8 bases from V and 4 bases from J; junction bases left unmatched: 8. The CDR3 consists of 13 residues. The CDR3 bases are TGTGCCAGCGGGAGACAGGGAGATTACGAGCAGTACTTC. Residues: CASGRQGDYEQYF.

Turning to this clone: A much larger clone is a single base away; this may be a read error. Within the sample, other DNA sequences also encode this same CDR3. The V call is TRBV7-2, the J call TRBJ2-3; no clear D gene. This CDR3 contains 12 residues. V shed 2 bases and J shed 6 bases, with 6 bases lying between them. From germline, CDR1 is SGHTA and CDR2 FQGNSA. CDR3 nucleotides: TGTGCCAGCAGCTTAACGGGCGATACGCAGTATTTT. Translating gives CASSLTGDTQYF.

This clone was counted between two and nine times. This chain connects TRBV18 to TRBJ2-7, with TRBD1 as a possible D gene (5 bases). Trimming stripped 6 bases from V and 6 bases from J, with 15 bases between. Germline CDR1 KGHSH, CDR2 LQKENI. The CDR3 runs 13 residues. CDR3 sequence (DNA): TGTGCCAGCTCGGATTGGACAAACGGCGAGCAGTACTTC. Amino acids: CASSDWTNGEQYF.

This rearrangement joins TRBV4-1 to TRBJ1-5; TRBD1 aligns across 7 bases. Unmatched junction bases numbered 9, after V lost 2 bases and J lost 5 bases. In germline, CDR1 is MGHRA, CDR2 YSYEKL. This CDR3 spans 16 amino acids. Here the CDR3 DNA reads TGCGCCAGCAGCCAACCTCTAGGGGGCCCCGATCAGCCCCAGCATTTT. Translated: CASSQPLGGPDQPQHF.